This T cell receptor beta chain appears in the sequencing data of a study of preoperative IRX-2 immunotherapy in early breast cancer. Described treatment: preoperative locoregional IRX-2 cytokine immunotherapy. Preoperative locoregional IRX-2 cytokine immunotherapy was tested in the phase Ib source study. In germline, CDR1 is SGHRS, CDR2 YFSETQ. The V gene end was trimmed by 1 base and the J gene end by 8 bases; junction bases not matched to a gene: 6. CDR3 length: 14 residues. Here immunoSEQ multiplex PCR was the method, and the copy in TCRdb shows in-frame clones only, minus some. The sample comprises about 43,000 clones, less than 95% of which are singletons, and over 1.5% rests with the top ten.

The V gene is TRBV5-1, the J gene TRBJ2-1; TRBD2 agrees at 7 bases. Source: tumor tissue, taken after IRX-2 immunotherapy. The TCR sequence derives from a human donor with breast cancer. CDR3 protein: CASSLMGGRDEQFF. The CDR3 nucleotides read TGCGCCAGCAGCTTGATGGGGGGGAGGGATGAGCAGTTCTTC.